This T cell receptor beta chain was sequenced for a study of human T cells and chemical hapten exposure. TCRdb re-called the RACE reads with MiXCR, one entry per CDR3 protein. This table has some 250,000 distinct CDR3 sequences, approximately 7.5% appearing once. The time point here: pre-sensitization, week 0. The treatment was: therapeutic diphenylcyclopropenone sensitization with weekly scalp DPC. The CDR3 contains 14 residues. From germline, CDR1 is SGHTA and CDR2 FQGNSA. The ends lost 7 bases at V and 6 bases at J; junction bases unmatched: 10. This rearrangement joins TRBV7-2 to TRBJ2-3; 7 bases fit TRBD1. This clonotype was obtained from a man younger than 35 with alopecia areata. Some clones in this sample may be carry-over from other donors' samples. The sequencing used whole blood, collected in connection with sensitization to the hapten diphenylcyclopropenone (DPC). The CDR3 DNA is TGTGCCAGCACCCCGGACAGGTGGAGGGATACGCAGTATTTT. This sequence encodes CASTPDRWRDTQYF.